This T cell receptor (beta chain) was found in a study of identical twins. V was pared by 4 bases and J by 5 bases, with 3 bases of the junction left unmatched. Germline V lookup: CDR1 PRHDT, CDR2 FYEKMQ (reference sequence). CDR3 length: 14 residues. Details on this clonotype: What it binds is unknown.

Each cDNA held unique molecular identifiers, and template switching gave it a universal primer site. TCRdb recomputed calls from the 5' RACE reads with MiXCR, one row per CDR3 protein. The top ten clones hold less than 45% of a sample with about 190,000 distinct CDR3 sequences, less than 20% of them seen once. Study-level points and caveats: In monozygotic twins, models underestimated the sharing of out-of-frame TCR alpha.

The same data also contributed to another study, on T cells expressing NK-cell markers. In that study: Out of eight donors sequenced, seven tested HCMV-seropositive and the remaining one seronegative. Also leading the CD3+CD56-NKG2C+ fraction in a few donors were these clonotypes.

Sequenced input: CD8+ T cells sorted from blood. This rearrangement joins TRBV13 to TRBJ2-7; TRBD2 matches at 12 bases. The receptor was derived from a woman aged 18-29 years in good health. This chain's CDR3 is CASSSSGRAHEQYF. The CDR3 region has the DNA TGTGCCAGCAGCTCTAGCGGGAGGGCCCACGAGCAGTACTTC.